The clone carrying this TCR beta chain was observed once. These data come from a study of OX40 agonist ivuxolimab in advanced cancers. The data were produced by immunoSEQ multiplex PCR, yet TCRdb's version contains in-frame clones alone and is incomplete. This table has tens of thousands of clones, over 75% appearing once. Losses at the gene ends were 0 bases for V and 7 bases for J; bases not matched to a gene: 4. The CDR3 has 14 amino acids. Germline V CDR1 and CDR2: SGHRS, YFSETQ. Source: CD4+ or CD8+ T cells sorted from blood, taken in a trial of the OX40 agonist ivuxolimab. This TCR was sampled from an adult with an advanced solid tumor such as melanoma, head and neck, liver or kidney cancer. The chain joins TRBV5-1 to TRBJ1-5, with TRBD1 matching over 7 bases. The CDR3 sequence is CASSLGQGTQPQHF. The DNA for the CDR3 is TGCGCCAGCAGCTTGGGACAGGGTACACAGCCCCAGCATTTT. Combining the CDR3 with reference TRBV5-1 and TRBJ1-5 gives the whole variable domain KAGVTQTPRYLIKTRGQQVTLSCSPISGHRSVSWYQQTPGQGLQFLFEYFSETQRNKGNFPGRFSGRQFSNSRSEMNVSTLELGDSALYLCASSLGQGTQPQHFGDGTRLSIL.